This entry lists 8 T cell receptor beta chains sequenced from one sample in a study of T cells in Graves' hyperthyroidism and ophthalmopathy. Amplified regions were TCR beta CDR3 sequences from RNA transcripts. The study used the HTBI primer set for a first-round RT-PCR of the TCR CDR3. TCRdb redid the calling of the multiplex PCR reads with MiXCR, one entry per CDR3 protein. The sample includes 700,000 to 950,000 distinct CDR3 sequences, approximately 36% of them seen just once. Sequenced sample: blood. These receptors were collected from a woman between 40 and 55 years old with Graves' hyperthyroidism.

V gene TRBV6-5 combines with J gene TRBJ2-7; D gene ambiguous. V was shortened by 5 bases and J by 3 bases, with 17 bases between the two germline ends. Germline V gives CDR1 MNHEY, CDR2 SVGAGI. The CDR3 spans 15 residues. The CDR3 region is CASSTPQTRNYEQYF. CDR3 nucleotides: TGTGCCAGCAGTACGCCGCAGACTCGAAACTACGAGCAGTACTTC.

This rearrangement joins TRBV11-2 to TRBJ2-7; perhaps TRBD1 as D (7 bases). Germline V CDR1 and CDR2: SGHAT, FQNNGV. Deletions cut 2 bases from V and 9 bases from J, with 20 bases between. The CDR3 is 15 residues long. For the CDR3, the DNA is TGTGCCAGCAGCTTACACGAAGGCGGGACAGATACGCAGTACTTC. It is translated as CASSLHEGGTDTQYF.

The chain uses TRBV10-3 and TRBJ1-4; tentative D call: TRBD1 (5 bases). V was trimmed by 2 bases and J by 8 bases, leaving 12 bases between them. The CDR3 spans 14 residues. CDR1 ENHRY and CDR2 SYGVKD come from the germline V gene. The CDR3 reads CAISEQGRGEKLFF. CDR3 nucleotides: TGTGCCATCAGTGAGCAGGGCCGTGGAGAAAAACTGTTTTTT.

In this sample, this clonotype turned up many times. At one of its ends the junction is not consistent with the germline gene, which may arise from a read error. The genes are TRBV20-1 and TRBJ2-2; a weak D match, TRBD2 (5 bases). The CDR3 is 14 amino acids. Germline V gene data show CDR1 as DFQATT and CDR2 as SNEGSKA (reference sequence). CDR3 sequence: CSARHSGNTGELFF. CDR3 bases: TGCAGCGCTAGGCACAGCGGGAACACCGGGGAGCTGTTTTTT.

V is TRBV7-3 and J is TRBJ1-1; TRBD1 might be the D (6 bases). The CDR3 loop spans 12 amino acids. Germline CDR1 and CDR2: SGHTA and FQGTGA. Trimming pared 8 bases from V and 4 bases from J, leaving 11 bases between. DNA of the CDR3: TGTGCCAGCCGAAGGGGGAGCACTGAAGCTTTCTTT. It is translated as CASRRGSTEAFF.

For this clonotype: Compared with germline, one end of the junction differs, possibly owing to a read error. The rearrangement uses TRBV10-3 and TRBJ1-6; 7 bases match TRBD1. Germline V gene sequence: CDR1 ENHRY, CDR2 SYGVKD. This CDR3 has 14 residues. CDR3 sequence: CASSIQGFNSPLHF. CDR3 nucleotide sequence: TGTGCCAGCAGTATACAGGGGTTCAATTCACCCCTCCACTTT.

The chain joins TRBV2 to TRBJ1-1; perhaps TRBD1 as D (5 bases). Germline CDR1 and CDR2: SNHLY and FYNNEI. The CDR3 totals 13 residues. The V gene lost 9 bases and the J gene lost 10 bases, with 21 bases spanning the gap. CDR3 bases: TGTGCCAGGGGACGAGGGGCCCCTCGTGGAGCTTTCTTT. Residues: CARGRGAPRGAFF. The full variable domain, with the rest looked up from reference TRBV2 and TRBJ1-1, is EPEVTQTPSHQVTQMGQEVILRCVPISNHLYFYWYRQILGQKVEFLVSFYNNEISEKSEIFDDQFSVERPDGSNFTLKIRSTKLEDSAMYFCARGRGAPRGAFFGQGTRLTVV.

This clonotype showed up many times. The chain links TRBV29-1 to TRBJ1-1; D ambiguous. V lost 2 bases, J lost 3 bases, and 7 bases lay in between. The length of the CDR3 is 12 residues. Germline V gene sequence: CDR1 SQVTM, CDR2 ANQGSEA. CDR3 amino acids: CSVESGDTEAFF. As DNA, the CDR3 is TGCAGCGTTGAATCCGGGGACACTGAAGCTTTCTTT.